Shown below are 26 T cell receptor beta chains from a single sample sequenced in a study of Graves' ophthalmopathy and Graves' hyperthyroidism. RNA served as the template for amplifying TCR beta CDR3 regions. The workflow started with a first-round RT-PCR run with HTBI primers and then moved on to a second-round multiplex PCR. One entry per CDR3 protein, called by TCRdb with MiXCR from the multiplex PCR reads. The sample has 680,000 or so distinct CDR3 sequences, 20% to 25% seen once; the top ten hold approximately 7.7%. Input material: peripheral blood. The receptor source for this set is a young woman with stable Graves' hyperthyroidism. Some clones in this sample may be carry-over from other donors' samples.

This clonotype was seen ten or more times. This chain connects TRBV11-2 to TRBJ2-4; 9 bases agree with TRBD1. CDR3 length: 14 residues. Trimming at V came to 5 bases and at J to 7 bases, leaving 6 bases not matched to a gene. The germline gives CDR1 SGHAT, CDR2 FQNNGV. The CDR3 loop is CASSNRGRQNIQYF. The CDR3 coding sequence is TGTGCCAGCAGCAACAGGGGGCGGCAGAACATTCAGTACTTC.

Regarding this clonotype: This clone may be a read error of a much larger clone one base away. V usage is TRBV28 and J usage is TRBJ1-1; TRBD1 matches at 7 bases. The CDR3 has 12 residues. Germline V gene data show CDR1 as MDHEN and CDR2 as SYDVKM. The CDR3 is CACSQDRTEAFF. CDR3 DNA: TGTGCCTGCAGTCAGGACAGGACTGAAGCTTTCTTT. The variable domain in full, completed from reference TRBV28 and TRBJ1-1, reads DVKVTQSSRYLVKRTGEKVFLECVQDMDHENMFWYRQDPGLGLRLIYFSYDVKMKEKGDIPEGYSVSREKKERFSLILESASTNQTSMYLCACSQDRTEAFFGQGTRLTVV.

This clonotype was seen many times. V is TRBV6-2 or TRBV6-3 and J is TRBJ2-3, with 13 bases matching TRBD2. Trimming took 4 bases from V and 3 from J; bases not matched to a gene: 7. This CDR3 is 17 amino acids long. CDR1 and CDR2 from the germline V gene are MNHEY and SVGEGT. The CDR3 DNA reads TGTGCCAGCAGTTGGACTAGCGGGGGCGGGGGGACAGATACGCAGTATTTT. This encodes CASSWTSGGGGTDTQYF.

This clonotype has just a few counts. The chain uses TRBV4-1 and TRBJ2-7, with D tentatively TRBD1 or TRBD2 (6 bases each). Germline V gives CDR1 MGHRA, CDR2 YSYEKL. Trimming left V 5 bases short and J 2 bases short, with 16 bases between. CDR3 length: 15 residues. The CDR3 DNA follows: TGCGCCAGCAGCTTAGGCCTAGGGGGGCCCTACGAGCAGTACTTC. This gives the protein CASSLGLGGPYEQYF.

In its sample, this clonotype was seen many times. V usage is TRBV6-1 and J usage is TRBJ1-1; no clear D gene. V was trimmed by 2 bases and J by 6 bases, leaving 13 bases between them. The CDR3 length is 14 residues. CDR1 is MNHNS, CDR2 SASEGT, per germline. DNA for the CDR3: TGTGCCAGCAGTGAAAGTCTGGTCCCCGCTGAAGCTTTCTTT. Translating it yields CASSESLVPAEAFF.

This chain connects TRBV12-3 or TRBV12-4 to TRBJ1-3; D ambiguous. This CDR3 is 16 amino acids long. Between the trimmed V and J ends, which lost 3 bases and 0 bases, there was a span of 12 bases. CDR3 nucleotide sequence: TGTGCCAGCAGTTTTCTTGAATCCAGCTCTGGAAACACCATATATTTT. This translates into CASSFLESSSGNTIYF.

This clonotype was seen repeatedly, ten times or more. The chain joins TRBV6-1 to TRBJ1-1; D might be TRBD1 (6 bases). Per germline, CDR1 MNHNS and CDR2 SASEGT. V was clipped by 0 bases and J by 8 bases, with 13 bases between them. The CDR3 is made up of 14 amino acids. As DNA, the CDR3 is TGTGCCAGCAGTGAAGCAGGTCGGGGGACAGAAGCTTTCTTT. It codes for CASSEAGRGTEAFF.

V gene TRBV28 combines with J gene TRBJ1-6, with D hard to call. Trimming took off 7 bases at V and 10 bases at J, with 17 bases between the two ends. The CDR3 extends over 14 amino acids. Germline V gives CDR1 MDHEN, CDR2 SYDVKM. The CDR3 DNA reads as TGTGCCAGCATCCCGCCCGGATACAACTCACCCCTCCACTTT. This encodes CASIPPGYNSPLHF.

The J gene is TRBJ2-7, the V gene TRBV4-1; D gene unclear. The CDR3 totals 16 residues. The V end lost 1 base, the J end lost 2 bases, and 15 bases lay between the germline ends. Germline-derived CDR1 and CDR2 are MGHRA and YSYEKL. CDR3: CASSQGYIRSTYEQYF. Here the CDR3 DNA reads TGCGCCAGCAGCCAAGGATATATCCGCTCAACCTACGAGCAGTACTTC.

The chain is built from TRBV27 and TRBJ2-7, with D possibly matching TRBD2 (6 bases). V was shortened by 5 bases and J by 0 bases, with 14 bases between the two germline ends. Germline values: CDR1 MNHEY, CDR2 SMNVEV (reference sequence). This CDR3 spans 15 amino acids. CDR3 DNA: TGTGCCAGCAGTGTGGAGCCCGGGAGCTCCTACGAGCAGTACTTC. Its translation: CASSVEPGSSYEQYF.

This clonotype was counted many times. The V gene is TRBV6-1, the J gene TRBJ1-1, with 8 bases matching TRBD1. Trimming at V came to 5 bases and at J to 4 bases, leaving 6 bases not matched to a gene. CDR1 is MNHNS, CDR2 SASEGT, per germline. The length of the CDR3 is 14 residues. CDR3 in DNA: TGTGCCAGCAGTCCTCAGGGGGCGCGCACTGAAGCTTTCTTT. This encodes CASSPQGARTEAFF.

This rearrangement joins TRBV28 to TRBJ2-7; D ambiguous. Germline CDR1 MDHEN, CDR2 SYDVKM. The CDR3 length is 13 residues. Trimming removed 6 bases from V and 2 bases from J, with 11 bases in between. CDR3 in amino acids: CASSSRSPYEQYF. The CDR3 coding sequence is TGTGCCAGCAGCTCTAGAAGCCCCTACGAGCAGTACTTC.

This clonotype was observed many times. The rearrangement links TRBV10-2 to TRBJ2-5; D possibly corresponds to TRBD1 (6 bases). CDR3 length: 13 amino acids. V lost 5 bases to trimming and J lost 2 bases, with 9 bases between them. The germline CDR1 and CDR2 sequences are WSHSY and SAAADI. The CDR3 here is CASSWTAQETQYF. Here the CDR3 DNA reads TGCGCCAGCAGTTGGACAGCTCAAGAGACCCAGTACTTC.

Remarks on this clonotype: The conserved phenylalanine or tryptophan normally closing the CDR3 is absent here, so this likely arose from a read error. This chain joins TRBV12-3 or TRBV12-4 and TRBJ1-1; no firm D call. V was pared by 8 bases and J by 5 bases, with 15 bases between. The CDR3 loop spans 13 amino acids. The CDR3 region has the DNA TGTGCCAGCGGGCAATGGGGAAGGACTGAAGCTTTCCTT. Protein product: CASGQWGRTEAFL.

Regarding this clonotype: Just one base apart from a much larger clone, this may be a read error. Without the conserved terminal phenylalanine or tryptophan, this CDR3 likely stems from a read error. The chain uses TRBV29-1 and TRBJ1-2; D unresolved. There are 9 residues in the CDR3. CDR1 SQVTM and CDR2 ANQGSEA come from the germline V gene. V shed 3 bases and J shed 7 bases, with 3 bases lying between them. The CDR3 DNA sequence: TGCAGCGTTGATTTTGGCTACACCTGC. It encodes CSVDFGYTC.

This clonotype has more than one count but fewer than ten. The chain has TRBV12-3 or TRBV12-4 and TRBJ2-5; D call uncertain. V was cut by 0 bases and J by 1 base, with 15 bases left in between. The CDR3 has 17 amino acids. CDR3 sequence: CASSLAIGTLIQETQYF. CDR3 coding DNA: TGTGCCAGCAGTTTAGCGATCGGAACCCTAATCCAAGAGACCCAGTACTTC.

This clonotype was recorded many times. J is TRBJ1-1 and V is TRBV2; D unclear. This CDR3 region has 14 residues. Germline CDR1 and CDR2: SNHLY and FYNNEI. V lost 8 bases and J lost 1, with 14 bases in between. The CDR3 loop is CASLSFYRNTEAFF. CDR3 bases: TGTGCCAGCTTATCGTTTTATCGGAACACTGAAGCTTTCTTT.

At least ten counts were recorded for this clonotype. V usage is TRBV19 and J usage is TRBJ1-1; D is perhaps TRBD1 (5 bases). The V end was cut by 6 bases, the J end by 4 bases, with 15 bases between. This CDR3 has 14 amino acids. Germline loops: CDR1 LNHDA, CDR2 SQIVND (reference sequence). This CDR3 is CASSPGGTVTEAFF. CDR3 in DNA: TGTGCCAGTAGCCCCGGGGGGACGGTCACTGAAGCTTTCTTT.

The genes are TRBV28 and TRBJ2-2; D may correspond to TRBD1 or TRBD2 (5 bases each). Trimming took off 6 bases at V and 6 bases at J, with 11 bases between the two ends. Per the germline V gene, CDR1 is MDHEN and CDR2 is SYDVKM. The CDR3 covers 13 residues. The CDR3 region is CASSPRESGELFF. As DNA, the CDR3 is TGTGCCAGCAGCCCCAGGGAGTCCGGGGAGCTGTTTTTT.

Many counts were recorded for this clonotype. The chain recombines TRBV5-1 with TRBJ2-7; 14 bases agree with TRBD2. The trim removed 4 bases at V and 11 bases at J, leaving 8 bases unmatched. This CDR3 contains 14 residues. CDR1 and CDR2 (germline): SGHRS, YFSETQ. The CDR3 coding sequence is TGCGCCAGCAGCATGACTAGCGGGAGGGCTATGGAGTACTTC. Translating it yields CASSMTSGRAMEYF.

This clonotype was recorded many times. The chain links TRBV6-1 to TRBJ1-2; TRBD1 matches at 7 bases. CDR3 length equals 16 residues. The V gene's germline CDR1 is MNHNS and CDR2 SASEGT. V shed 5 bases, J shed 2 bases, and the junction held 11 bases outside the gene matches. The CDR3: CASSPPRQGANYGYTF. CDR3 nucleotides: TGTGCCAGCAGTCCCCCCAGACAGGGAGCAAACTATGGCTACACCTTC.

This clonotype has at least ten counts. The genes are TRBV2 and TRBJ2-7; the match to TRBD1 covers 10 bases. The CDR3 is 15 amino acids. Trimming removed 5 bases from V and 2 bases from J; junction bases left unmatched: 6. The germline V gene encodes CDR1 SNHLY and CDR2 FYNNEI. CDR3 DNA: TGTGCCAGCAGTCCCTCCGGGACAGGGGCCTACGAGCAGTACTTC. Encoded protein: CASSPSGTGAYEQYF.

This clonotype was found many times. The CDR3 loop is CASSLMTGHTYEQYF. The CDR3 nucleotides are TGTGCCAGCAGTCTCATGACAGGACACACCTACGAGCAGTACTTC. V and J are TRBV12-3 or TRBV12-4 and TRBJ2-7; possible D gene TRBD1, 6 bases. The length of the CDR3 is 15 residues. The V and J ends lost 5 bases and 2 bases respectively, with 16 bases between them.

J is TRBJ1-2 and V is TRBV4-1; the match to TRBD1 covers 11 bases. This CDR3 region has 17 residues. Trimming at V came to 3 bases and at J to 3 bases, leaving 9 bases not matched to a gene. Germline-derived CDR1 and CDR2 are MGHRA and YSYEKL. The CDR3 DNA is TGCGCCAGCAGCCACCTCACCGGACAGGGGGCGGACTATGGCTACACCTTC. Protein product: CASSHLTGQGADYGYTF.

This clonotype has a count of ten or more. V and J are TRBV2 and TRBJ2-7; D possibly corresponds to TRBD1 (5 bases). Trimming took off 2 bases at V and 2 bases at J, with 7 bases between the two ends. The germline CDR1 and CDR2 sequences are SNHLY and FYNNEI. The CDR3 runs 13 residues. The CDR3 nucleotides are TGTGCCAGCAGTGAAACAGGACCCTACGAGCAGTACTTC. Amino acid sequence: CASSETGPYEQYF.

Ten or more counts support this clonotype. The V gene is TRBV27, the J gene TRBJ1-1, with TRBD1 as a possible D gene (5 bases). The CDR3 contains 16 residues. Trimming left V 3 bases short and J 2 bases short, with 16 bases between. The germline gives CDR1 MNHEY, CDR2 SMNVEV (reference sequence). CDR3 DNA: TGTGCCAGCAGTTTTCTAGGGGATGGGCCCAACACTGAAGCTTTCTTT. It encodes CASSFLGDGPNTEAFF.